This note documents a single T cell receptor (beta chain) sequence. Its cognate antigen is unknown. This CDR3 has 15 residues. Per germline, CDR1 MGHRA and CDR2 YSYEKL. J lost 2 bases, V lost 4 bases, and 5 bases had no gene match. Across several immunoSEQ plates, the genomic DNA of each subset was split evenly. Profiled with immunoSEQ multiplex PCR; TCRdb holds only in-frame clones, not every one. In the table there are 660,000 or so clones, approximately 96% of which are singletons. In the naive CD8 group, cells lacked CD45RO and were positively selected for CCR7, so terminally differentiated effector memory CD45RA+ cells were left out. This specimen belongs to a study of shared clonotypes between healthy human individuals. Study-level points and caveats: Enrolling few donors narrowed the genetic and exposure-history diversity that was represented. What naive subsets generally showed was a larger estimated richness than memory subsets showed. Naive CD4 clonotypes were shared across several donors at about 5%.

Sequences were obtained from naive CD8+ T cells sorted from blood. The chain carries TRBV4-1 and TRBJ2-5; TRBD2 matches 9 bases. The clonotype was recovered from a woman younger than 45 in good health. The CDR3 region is CASSLRLADQETQYF. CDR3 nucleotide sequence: TGCGCCAGCAGCCTCAGACTAGCGGATCAAGAGACCCAGTACTTC.